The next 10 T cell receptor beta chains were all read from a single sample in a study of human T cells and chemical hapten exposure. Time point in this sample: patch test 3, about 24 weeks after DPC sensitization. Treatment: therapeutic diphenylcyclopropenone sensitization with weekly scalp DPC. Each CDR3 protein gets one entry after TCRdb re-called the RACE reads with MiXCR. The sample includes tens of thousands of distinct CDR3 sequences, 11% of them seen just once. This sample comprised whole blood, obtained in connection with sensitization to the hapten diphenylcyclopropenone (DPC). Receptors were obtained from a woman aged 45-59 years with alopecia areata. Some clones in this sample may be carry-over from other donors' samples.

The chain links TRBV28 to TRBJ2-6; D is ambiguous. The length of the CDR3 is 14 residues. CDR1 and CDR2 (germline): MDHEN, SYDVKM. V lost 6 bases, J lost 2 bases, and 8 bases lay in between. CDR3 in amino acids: CASSLIPGANVLTF. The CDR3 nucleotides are TGTGCCAGCAGCCTGATCCCTGGGGCCAACGTCCTGACTTTC.

The CDR3 DNA follows: TGTGCCAGCAGCTTAAATGGACAGACTAACTATGGCTACACCTTC. It translates to CASSLNGQTNYGYTF. This chain joins TRBV7-2 and TRBJ1-2; D might be TRBD1 (6 bases). The V and J ends lost 2 bases and 0 bases respectively, with 10 bases between them. The CDR3 is 15 amino acids. Germline loops: CDR1 SGHTA, CDR2 FQGNSA.

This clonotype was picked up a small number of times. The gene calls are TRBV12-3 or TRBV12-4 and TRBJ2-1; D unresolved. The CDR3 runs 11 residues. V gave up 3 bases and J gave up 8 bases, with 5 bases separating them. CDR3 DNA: TGTGCCAGCAGTTTTGGGCATGAGCAGTTCTTC. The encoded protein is CASSFGHEQFF.

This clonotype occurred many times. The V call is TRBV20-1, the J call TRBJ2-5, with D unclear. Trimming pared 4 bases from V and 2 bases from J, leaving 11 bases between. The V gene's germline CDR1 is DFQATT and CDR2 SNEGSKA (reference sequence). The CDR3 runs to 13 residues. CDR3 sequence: CSANPVLQETQYF. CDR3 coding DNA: TGCAGTGCTAACCCAGTATTACAAGAGACCCAGTACTTC.

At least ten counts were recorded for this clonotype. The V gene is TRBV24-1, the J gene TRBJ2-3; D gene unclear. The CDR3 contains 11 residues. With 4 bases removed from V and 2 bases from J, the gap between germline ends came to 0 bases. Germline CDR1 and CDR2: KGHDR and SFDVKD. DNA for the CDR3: TGTGCCACCAGTGACACAGATACGCAGTATTTT. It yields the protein CATSDTDTQYF.

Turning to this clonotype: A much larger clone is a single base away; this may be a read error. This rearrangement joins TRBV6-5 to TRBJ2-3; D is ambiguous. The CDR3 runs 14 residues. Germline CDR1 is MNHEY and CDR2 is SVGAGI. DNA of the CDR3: TGTGCCGGCAGTTACATAGTCTCAACAGATACGCAGTATTTT. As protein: CAGSYIVSTDTQYF.

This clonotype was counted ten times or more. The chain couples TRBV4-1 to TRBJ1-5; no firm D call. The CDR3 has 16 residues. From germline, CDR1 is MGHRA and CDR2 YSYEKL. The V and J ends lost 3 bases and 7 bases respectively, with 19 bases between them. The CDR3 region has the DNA TGCGCCAGCAGCCAGGAGGCGGTCTTCACGAGGCAGCCCCAGCATTTT. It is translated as CASSQEAVFTRQPQHF.

CDR3 nucleotide sequence: TGTGCCAGCAGCCGACTCGGCGGTTACTACGAGCAGTACTTC. The encoded protein is CASSRLGGYYEQYF. The chain is built from TRBV14 and TRBJ2-7; no reliable D call. CDR1 and CDR2 (germline): SGHDN, FVKESK. The CDR3 totals 14 residues. The germline V and J ends were trimmed by 4 bases and 3 bases, with 13 bases remaining between them.

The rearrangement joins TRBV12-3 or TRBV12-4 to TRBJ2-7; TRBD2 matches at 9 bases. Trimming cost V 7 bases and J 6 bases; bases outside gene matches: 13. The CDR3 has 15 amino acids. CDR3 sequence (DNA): TGTGCCAGCATCTCAGGCCCTAGCGGGATCGGCGAGCAGTACTTC. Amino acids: CASISGPSGIGEQYF.

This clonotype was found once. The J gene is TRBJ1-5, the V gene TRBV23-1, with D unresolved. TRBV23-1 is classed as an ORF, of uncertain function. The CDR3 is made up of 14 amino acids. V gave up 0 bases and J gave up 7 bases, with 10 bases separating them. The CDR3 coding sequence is TGCGCCAGCAGTCAATCGGTCAGGAGACAGCCCCAGCATTTT. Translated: CASSQSVRRQPQHF.